This TCR beta chain was recovered during a study of identical twins. In TCRdb, the 5' RACE reads were re-called with MiXCR into one record per CDR3 protein. The data hold roughly 750,000 distinct CDR3 sequences, with approximately 21% observed a single time. Germline CDR1 MRHNA, CDR2 SNTAGT. The V end was cut by 0 bases, the J end by 8 bases, with 11 bases between. The CDR3 contains 14 residues. Another study also made use of these data, one on T cells expressing NK-cell markers.

Material: PBMCs. This clonotype was obtained from a young woman in good health. V is TRBV6-4 and J is TRBJ2-1; D gene uncertain. The CDR3 protein is CASSDSGEVDEQFF. The DNA for the CDR3 is TGTGCCAGCAGTGACTCCGGAGAGGTGGATGAGCAGTTCTTC.